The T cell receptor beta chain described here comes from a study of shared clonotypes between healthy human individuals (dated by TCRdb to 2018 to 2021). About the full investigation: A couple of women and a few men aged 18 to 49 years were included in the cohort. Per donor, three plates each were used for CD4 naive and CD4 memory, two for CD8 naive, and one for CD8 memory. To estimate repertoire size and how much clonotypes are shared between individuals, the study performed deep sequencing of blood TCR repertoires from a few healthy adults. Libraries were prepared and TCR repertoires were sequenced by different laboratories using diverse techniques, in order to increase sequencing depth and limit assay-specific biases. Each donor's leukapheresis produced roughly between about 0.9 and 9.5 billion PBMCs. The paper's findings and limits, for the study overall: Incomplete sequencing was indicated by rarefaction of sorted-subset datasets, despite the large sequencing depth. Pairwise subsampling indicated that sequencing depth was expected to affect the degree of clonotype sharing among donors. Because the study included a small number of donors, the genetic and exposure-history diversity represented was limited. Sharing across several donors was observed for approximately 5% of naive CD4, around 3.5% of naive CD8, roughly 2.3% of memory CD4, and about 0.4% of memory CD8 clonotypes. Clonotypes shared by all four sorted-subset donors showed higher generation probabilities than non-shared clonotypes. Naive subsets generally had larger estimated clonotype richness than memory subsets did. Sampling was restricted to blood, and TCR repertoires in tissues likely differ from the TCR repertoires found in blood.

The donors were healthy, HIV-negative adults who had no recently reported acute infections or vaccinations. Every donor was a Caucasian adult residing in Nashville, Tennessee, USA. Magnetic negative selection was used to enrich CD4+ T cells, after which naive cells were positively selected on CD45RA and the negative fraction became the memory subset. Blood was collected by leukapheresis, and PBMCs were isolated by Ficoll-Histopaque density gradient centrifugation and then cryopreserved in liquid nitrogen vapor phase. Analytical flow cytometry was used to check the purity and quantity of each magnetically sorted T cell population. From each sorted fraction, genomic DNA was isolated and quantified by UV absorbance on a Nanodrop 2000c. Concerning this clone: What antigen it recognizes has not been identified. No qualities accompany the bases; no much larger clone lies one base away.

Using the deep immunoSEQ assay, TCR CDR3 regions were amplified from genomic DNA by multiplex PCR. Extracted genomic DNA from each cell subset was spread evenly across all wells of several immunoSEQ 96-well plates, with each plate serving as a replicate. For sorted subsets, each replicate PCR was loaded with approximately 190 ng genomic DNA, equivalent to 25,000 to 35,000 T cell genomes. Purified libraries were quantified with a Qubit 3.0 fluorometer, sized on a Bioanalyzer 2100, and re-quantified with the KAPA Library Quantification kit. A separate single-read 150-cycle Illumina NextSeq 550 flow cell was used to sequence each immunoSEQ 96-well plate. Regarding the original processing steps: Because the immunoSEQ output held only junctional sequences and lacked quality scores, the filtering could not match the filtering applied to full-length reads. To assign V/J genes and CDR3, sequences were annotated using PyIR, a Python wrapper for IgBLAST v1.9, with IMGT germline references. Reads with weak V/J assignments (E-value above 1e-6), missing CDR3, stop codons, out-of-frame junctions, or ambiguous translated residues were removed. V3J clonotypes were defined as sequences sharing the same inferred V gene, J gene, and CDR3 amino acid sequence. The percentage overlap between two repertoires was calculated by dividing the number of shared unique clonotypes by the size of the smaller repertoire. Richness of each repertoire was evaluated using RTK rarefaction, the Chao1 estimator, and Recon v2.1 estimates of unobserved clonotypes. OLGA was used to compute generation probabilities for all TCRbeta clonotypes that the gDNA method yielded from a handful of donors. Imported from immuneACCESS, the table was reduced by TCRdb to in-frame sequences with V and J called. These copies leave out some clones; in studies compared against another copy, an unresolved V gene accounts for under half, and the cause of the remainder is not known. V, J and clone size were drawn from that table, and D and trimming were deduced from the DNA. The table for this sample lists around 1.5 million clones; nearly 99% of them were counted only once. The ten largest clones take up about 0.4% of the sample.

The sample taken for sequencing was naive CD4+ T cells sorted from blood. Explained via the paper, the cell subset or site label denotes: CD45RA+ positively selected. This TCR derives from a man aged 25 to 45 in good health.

The sequenced DNA: TGTGCCAGCAGAATAATTGCGGTCAATGAGCAGTTCTTC. The translation is CASRIIAVNEQFF. This sequence uses TRBV13 and TRBJ2-1; the D gene identity is not certain. The CDR3, cysteine through phenylalanine, is 13 amino acids long. Solely the CDR3 DNA is kept, with 39 bases framed from the first base. The germline V gene (reference sequence) yields PRHDT for CDR1 and FYEKMQ for CDR2. V and J are truncated by 6 bases and 6 bases respectively, leaving an intervening sequence of 12 bases.